This T cell receptor (beta chain) was identified during a study of T cell responses to AZD1222 COVID-19 vaccine. TCRdb's table, derived via immunoSEQ multiplex PCR, lists solely in-frame clones and lacks some. The top ten clones hold about 2.8% of a sample with some 150,000 clones, around 90% of them seen once. CDR1 and CDR2 (germline): MDHEN, SYDVKM. Trimming left V 8 bases short and J 8 bases short, with 15 bases between. The length of the CDR3 is 13 residues. The chain recombines TRBV28 with TRBJ1-4; D is perhaps TRBD1 (5 bases). The clonotype originates from an adult in good health. Specimen: peripheral blood, collected on day 0 of AZD1222 vaccination. The CDR3 here is CASVKGREEKLFF. The CDR3 coding sequence is TGTGCCAGCGTCAAGGGGAGAGAGGAAAAACTGTTTTTT. The full variable domain, its missing parts supplied by reference TRBV28 and TRBJ1-4, is DVKVTQSSRYLVKRTGEKVFLECVQDMDHENMFWYRQDPGLGLRLIYFSYDVKMKEKGDIPEGYSVSREKKERFSLILESASTNQTSMYLCASVKGREEKLFFGSGTQLSVL.